This T cell receptor (beta chain) was retrieved from a study of cytomegalovirus exposure and HLA in healthy donors. Overall study context: Of all 380 or so donors who were genotyped, about 84% belonged to the Caucasian-associated ancestry cluster.

The CDR3 spans 16 residues. Looked up from germline, CDR1 is MNHEY and CDR2 is SMNVEV (reference sequence). V gave up 5 bases and J gave up 1 base; unmatched junction bases: 7. Primers: 60 Vbeta forward and 13 Jbeta reverse. Sequencing used immunoSEQ multiplex PCR; TCRdb keeps in-frame clones, though not all of them. The table lists 160,000 or so clones, 70% to 85% of them singletons. For this clone: Its antigen is as yet unknown.

Study-level findings and limits: An analysis was carried out later, and it reportedly showed fewer N-insertions in an Asian-associated ancestry cluster than the approximately 660-donor mean.

The study sampled nominally healthy donors, though unrecorded immune exposures were likely. The sample taken for sequencing was PBMCs. The chain employs TRBV27 and TRBJ2-7, with 11 nucleotides matching TRBD2. This clonotype was sampled from a man aged 50 to 59 in good health and CMV-seropositive. CDR3 in amino acids: CASSPYSSGGSYEQYF. CDR3 nucleotide sequence: TGTGCCAGCAGTCCCTATTCTAGCGGGGGGTCCTACGAGCAGTACTTC.